This T cell receptor beta chain was profiled in a study of early T cells in non-severe SARS-CoV-2 infection. Individual cDNA molecules were tagged with unique molecular identifiers, the study reported. TCRdb re-derived calls from the 5' RACE reads in MiXCR, one entry per CDR3 protein. The sample carries about 97,000 distinct CDR3 sequences, approximately 10% recorded once. Germline V lookup: CDR1 SNHLY, CDR2 FYNNEI. This CDR3 is 11 amino acids long. Trimming stripped 4 bases from V and 2 bases from J, with 3 bases between. Sample: whole blood, taken at baseline. J is TRBJ2-7 and V is TRBV2, with no clear D. The receptor comes from an adult who was a healthcare worker with PCR-confirmed SARS-CoV-2 infection or an uninfected control (not recorded which). The CDR3 here is CASSGTYEQYF. DNA for the CDR3: TGTGCCAGCAGTGGCACCTACGAGCAGTACTTC.